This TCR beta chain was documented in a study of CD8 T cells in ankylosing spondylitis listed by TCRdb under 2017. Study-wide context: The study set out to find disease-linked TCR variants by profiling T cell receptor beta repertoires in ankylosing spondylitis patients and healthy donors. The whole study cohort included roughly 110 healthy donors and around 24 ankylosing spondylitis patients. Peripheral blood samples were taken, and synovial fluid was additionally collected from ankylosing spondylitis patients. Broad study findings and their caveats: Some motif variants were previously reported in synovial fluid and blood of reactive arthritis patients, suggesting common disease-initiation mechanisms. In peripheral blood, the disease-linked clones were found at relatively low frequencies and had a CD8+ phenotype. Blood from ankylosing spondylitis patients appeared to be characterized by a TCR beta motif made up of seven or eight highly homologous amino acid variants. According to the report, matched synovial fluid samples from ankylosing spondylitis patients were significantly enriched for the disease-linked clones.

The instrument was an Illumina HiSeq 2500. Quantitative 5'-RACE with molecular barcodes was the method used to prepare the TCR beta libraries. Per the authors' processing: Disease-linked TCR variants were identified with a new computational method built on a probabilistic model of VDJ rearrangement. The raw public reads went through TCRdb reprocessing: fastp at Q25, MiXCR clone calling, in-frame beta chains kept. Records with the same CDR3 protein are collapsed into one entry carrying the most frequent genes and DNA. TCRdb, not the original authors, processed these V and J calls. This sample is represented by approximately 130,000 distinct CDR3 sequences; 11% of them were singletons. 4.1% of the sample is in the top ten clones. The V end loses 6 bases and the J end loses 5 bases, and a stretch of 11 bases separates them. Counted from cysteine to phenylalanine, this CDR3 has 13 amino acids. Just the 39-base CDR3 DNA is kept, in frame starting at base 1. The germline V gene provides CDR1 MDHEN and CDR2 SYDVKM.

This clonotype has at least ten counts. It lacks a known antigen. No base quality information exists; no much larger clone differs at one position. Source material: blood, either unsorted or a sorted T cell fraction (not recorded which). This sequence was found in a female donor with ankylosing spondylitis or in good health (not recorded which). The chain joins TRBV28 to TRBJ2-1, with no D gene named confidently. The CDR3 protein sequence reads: CASSGVADNEQFF. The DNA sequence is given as TGTGCCAGCAGCGGAGTAGCCGACAATGAGCAGTTCTTC. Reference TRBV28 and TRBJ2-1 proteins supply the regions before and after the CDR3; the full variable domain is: DVKVTQSSRYLVKRTGEKVFLECVQDMDHENMFWYRQDPGLGLRLIYFSYDVKMKEKGDIPEGYSVSREKKERFSLILESASTNQTSMYLCASSGVADNEQFFGPGTRLTVL.